This T cell receptor beta chain was captured in a study of cytomegalovirus exposure and HLA in healthy donors (TCRdb year 2017). A note on the overall study: According to an earlier analysis of several hundred of the donors, about 179 million T cells yielded 90 million to 130 million unique TCR beta sequences and roughly 280 Gb of sequence data. An early release covering over 500 HLA-typed donors comprised 250 to 350 gigabases of sequencing data and tens of millions of unique TCR sequences. Of the roughly 390 genotyped donors, roughly 80% fell in the genetic ancestry cluster associated with self-reported Caucasian donors. The study aimed to test whether signatures of past pathogen exposure could be identified by cataloging public T cell receptors. The study used immunosequencing to profile the T cell repertoires of approximately 640 subjects and linked those repertoires to cytomegalovirus serostatus. Along with the roughly 700-subject first cohort, a separate validation cohort of over a hundred different subjects was used. High-throughput TCR immunosequencing, statistical association of individual TCRs with disease status, and machine learning were combined to predict cytomegalovirus infection status. To study patterns of TCR occurrence, a later analysis re-analyzed previously published TCR beta repertoires from around 670 donors and added high-resolution HLA genotyping. Rather than using new phenotypic data, the later analysis identified candidate immune exposures from TCR beta sequences and from how often those sequences occurred across donors. An earlier analysis of around 640 of the donors used high-throughput TCR beta sequencing to judge whether each TCR beta V gene segment behaved as functional or pseudogenic. Alongside the repertoire data, information on donor age, sex, ethnicity and CMV serostatus was compiled. Genome-wide SNP genotypes for about 65% of the roughly 670 donors were used in a later genetic analysis, which treated that subset as a discovery cohort. All discovery cohort repertoires had been generated using a single sequencing platform. HLA typing included class I and class II loci at four-digit resolution. Typing coverage varied by locus: roughly 629-640 donors for A, B, C, DRB1 and DQB1; under 550 for DQA1; nearly 610 for DPA1; approximately 470 for DPB1. Roughly five DR-DQ haplotypes were handled as single units for association and clustering because linkage in the cohort was strong. Among some 400 genotyped donors of the cohort, an average of about 220,000 unique TCR beta nucleotide sequences was sequenced per donor, of which 15% to 20% were non-productive.

A word on this clone: Its cognate antigen has yet to be identified. Base qualities are missing; no much larger clone stands one base away.

From the cysteine through the phenylalanine, the CDR3 covers 16 amino acids. Kept here is only the CDR3 DNA, which spans 48 bases and is read in frame from base 1. For this chain, trimming is 0 bases at the V end and 6 bases at the J end, and the number of junction bases without a gene match is 8. The germline V gene gives CDR1 as MGHRA and CDR2 as YSYEKL. The cohort comprised approximately 700 healthy bone marrow donors. At the time of sampling, all cohort members were nominally healthy, though unrecorded immune exposures were likely present. The donor was CMV seronegative and was included in the group of 352 seronegative cohort members. Every donor gave a peripheral blood sample, and the peripheral blood mononuclear cells from that sample were used for TCR beta sequencing. Genomic DNA was extracted from the blood cell samples with the Qiagen DNeasy Blood Extraction Kit. Study-wide findings and limitations: Linkage disequilibrium might explain the correlated functional status among segregating V segments, but an unknown experimental factor could not be ruled out. The classifier was reported to diagnose cytomegalovirus status with high specificity and sensitivity in both the original cohort and the validation cohort. A further reported finding was that TCR beta sequences accurately predicted the HLA-A and HLA-B alleles for most subjects in the first cohort. This cohort had only TCR beta chains sequenced, and the lack of alpha or paired-chain data limited which features could be detected. Because HLA typing was unavailable for some donors at each locus, only the typed subset was used in association tests. In an earlier analysis of about 600 of the donors, most TCR beta V segments appeared in productive rearrangements about 87% or about 30% of the time, broadly matching IMGT annotations. In a later analysis, HLA-associated TCR beta chains showed more clonal expansion and lower generation probabilities than non-associated chains that were equally common. The authors suggested that the approach could potentially be extended to other disease states and immunological phenotypes. In a later genetic analysis, fewer N-insertions in productive TCRs were reported among donors in an Asian-associated ancestry cluster than the roughly 700-donor mean. A cluster of highly shared sequence variants was judged likely to be a technical artifact of the sequencing pipeline. Some IMGT-functional V segments, including TRBV6-2 and TRBV6-3, could not be told apart with the 87-base-pair reads, so those segments were excluded. The presence/absence analyses assumed that sequencing depth was roughly uniform across donors, and that assumption may not be true. In a later analysis, TCR association rates were found to vary across HLA loci, with the most associated TCRs seen for DRB1 alleles and the fewest for HLA-C alleles. CMV serostatus was the only immune exposure information available for the cohort. A later analysis found that most CMV-associated TCR beta chains appeared HLA-restricted, with HLA associations seemingly driven largely by CMV exposure. A later analysis associated about 16,000 TCR beta sequences with specific HLA alleles at a false discovery rate of 0.05. Three of the identified cytomegalovirus-associated TCR beta chains were confirmed in vitro to be specific for cytomegalovirus antigens. In a later genetic analysis, a missense DCLRE1C variant was associated with V-gene and J-gene trimming of TCR beta chains, and the association was replicated in an independent cohort. Strong co-occurrence of HLA alleles, especially DR and DQ, made assigning TCR associations to individual alleles difficult. In a later analysis, several top co-occurrence clusters were reported to appear linked to parvovirus B19, influenza, CMV and Epstein-Barr virus. While some public TCRs were present in many individuals, most TCR sequences turned up only very rarely across donors. The study listed approximately 150 TCR beta chains as associated with cytomegalovirus. About 17 rarely observed V segments, including chromosome 9 orphons, were excluded from the earlier analysis of approximately 500 of the donors because counts were too low.

The method was the immunoSEQ multiplex PCR assay. For the multiplex PCR, a mixture combining 60 forward primers for TCR Vbeta segments and 13 reverse primers for TCR Jbeta segments was used. The CDR3 region of rearranged TCR beta genes was amplified from genomic DNA by a multiplex PCR assay. The Illumina HiSeq System was used to sequence the amplified TCR beta libraries as 87-base-pair reads. On the study's bioinformatics: A later analysis counted approximately 84 million unique TCR beta chains across the 690 or so repertoires, and roughly 9.9 million of these chains were shared by at least two donors. To remove PCR and sequencing errors, raw reads were error-corrected and collapsed into unique sequences using a nearest-neighbor algorithm that merged closely related sequences. To assign V, D and J gene segments, CDR3 sequences were aligned to IMGT reference sequences. For a sequence to be retained, a match of at least six nucleotides to both a V gene segment and a J gene segment was required. Rearrangements were classified as productive when the CDR3 lacked stop codons and remained in frame with V and J, and all other rearrangements were classified as non-productive. CDR3 was defined according to IMGT convention as the region running from the second conserved V-encoded cysteine to the conserved J-encoded phenylalanine. The earlier analysis of roughly 590 of the donors excluded any sequence lacking an unambiguous match to a single V gene segment. An earlier analysis of fewer than 650 of the donors classified V segments as functional when productive rearrangements were above 56.7% and as segregating when the standard deviation between donors was above 5%. A statistical classification framework was built to diagnose cytomegalovirus status from the catalog of TCR beta chain sequences. In a later analysis, TCR nucleotide sequences were compared against IMGT/GENE-DB human TR gene sequences so that V and J genes could be assigned. The TCRdist pipeline was used in a later analysis to assign CDR3 sequences and most-parsimonious VDJ recombination scenarios. In a later analysis, each TCR beta chain was defined by its CDR3 amino acid sequence together with its V-gene family, and reads lacking a unique V-gene family were excluded. To address suspected cross-contamination and a sequencing artifact, a later analysis removed approximately 590 highly shared, low-generation-probability nucleotide sequences. For each public chain, a later analysis derived a clonal expansion index from normalized ranks of inferred template counts within each repertoire. In a later analysis, generation probabilities were computed with a VDJ recombination model fitted to out-of-frame rearrangements, and the resulting probabilities were checked against IGoR. In a later analysis, hypergeometric tests were used to score TCR-TCR, TCR-HLA and TCR-CMV co-occurrence, with a repertoire-size bias correction applied to TCR pairs. False discovery rates were estimated in a later analysis by permuting HLA or CMV assignments 20 times. In a later analysis, co-occurring TCRs were grouped using DBSCAN, with TCRdist sequence similarity added in when clustering inside HLA-allele-positive subsets. Repertoires with fewer than 30,000 or more than 120,000 public chains, plus five repertoires with anomalous nucleotide sharing, were excluded from co-occurrence clustering. In TCRdb, the immuneACCESS table is reduced to in-frame sequences with V and J assigned. These tables do not hold every clone; where another copy was compared, an unresolved V gene accounts for under half, and the others remain unexplained. Clonal size and the V and J genes are those of that table, whereas D and trimming came from the DNA. The sample data list about 200,000 clones, and under 85% of these were observed just once. Roughly 1.6% of the sample lies in the top ten.

Material: PBMCs. This clonotype was obtained from a man aged 50 or older in good health and CMV-seronegative. This chain joins TRBV4-1 to TRBJ1-1, and 9 junction bases match TRBD1. The bases are TGCGCCAGCAGCCAAGATGGACAGGGGCGGGACGCTGAAGCTTTCTTT. It translates to CASSQDGQGRDAEAFF.